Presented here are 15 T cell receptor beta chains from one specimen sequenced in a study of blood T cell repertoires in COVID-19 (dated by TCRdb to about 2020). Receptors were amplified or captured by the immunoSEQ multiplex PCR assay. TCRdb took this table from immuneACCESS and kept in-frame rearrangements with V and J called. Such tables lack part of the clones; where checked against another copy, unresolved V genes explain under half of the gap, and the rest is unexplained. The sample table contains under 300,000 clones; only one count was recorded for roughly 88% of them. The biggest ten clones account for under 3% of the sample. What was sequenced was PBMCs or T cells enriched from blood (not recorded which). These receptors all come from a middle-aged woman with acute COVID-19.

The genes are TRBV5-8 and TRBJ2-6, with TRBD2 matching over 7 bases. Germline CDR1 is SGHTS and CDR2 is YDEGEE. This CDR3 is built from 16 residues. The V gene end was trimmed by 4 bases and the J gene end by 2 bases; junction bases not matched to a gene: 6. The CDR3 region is CASSRPTSAGANVLTF. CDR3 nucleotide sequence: TGTGCCAGCAGCAGGCCTACTAGCGCTGGGGCCAACGTCCTGACTTTC.

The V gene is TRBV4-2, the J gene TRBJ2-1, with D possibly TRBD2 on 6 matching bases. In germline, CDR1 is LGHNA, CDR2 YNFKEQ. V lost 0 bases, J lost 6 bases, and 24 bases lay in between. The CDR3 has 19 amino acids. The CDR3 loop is CASSQDQNNMRGASNEQFF. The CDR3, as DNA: TGTGCCAGCAGCCAAGATCAGAACAACATGCGGGGAGCCTCCAATGAGCAGTTCTTC.

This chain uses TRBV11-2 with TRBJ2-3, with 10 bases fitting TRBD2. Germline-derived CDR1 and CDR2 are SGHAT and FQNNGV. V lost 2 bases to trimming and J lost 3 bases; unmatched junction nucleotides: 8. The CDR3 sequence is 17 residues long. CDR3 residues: CASSLLPSGRQTDTQYF. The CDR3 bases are TGTGCCAGCAGCTTACTGCCTAGCGGGAGACAAACAGATACGCAGTATTTT.

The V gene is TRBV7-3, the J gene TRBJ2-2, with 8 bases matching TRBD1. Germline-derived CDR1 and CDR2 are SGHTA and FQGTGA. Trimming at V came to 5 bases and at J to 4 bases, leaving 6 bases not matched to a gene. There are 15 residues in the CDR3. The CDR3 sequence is CASSPGQGSTGELFF. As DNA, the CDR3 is TGTGCCAGCAGCCCCGGACAGGGCAGCACCGGGGAGCTGTTTTTT.

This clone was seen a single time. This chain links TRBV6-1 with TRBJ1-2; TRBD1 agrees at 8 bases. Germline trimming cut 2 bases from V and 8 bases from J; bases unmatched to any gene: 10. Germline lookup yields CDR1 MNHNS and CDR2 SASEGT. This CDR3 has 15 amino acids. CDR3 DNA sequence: TGTGCCAGCAGTGAAATGATCAGGGGGCACAGGGGCTACACCTTC. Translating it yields CASSEMIRGHRGYTF.

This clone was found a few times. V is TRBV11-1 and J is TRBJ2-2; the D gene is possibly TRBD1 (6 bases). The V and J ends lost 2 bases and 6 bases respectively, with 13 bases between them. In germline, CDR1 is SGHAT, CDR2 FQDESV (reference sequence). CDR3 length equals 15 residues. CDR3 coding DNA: TGTGCCAGCAGCTTAACAGGGTCGTGGTCCGGGGAGCTGTTTTTT. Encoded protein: CASSLTGSWSGELFF.

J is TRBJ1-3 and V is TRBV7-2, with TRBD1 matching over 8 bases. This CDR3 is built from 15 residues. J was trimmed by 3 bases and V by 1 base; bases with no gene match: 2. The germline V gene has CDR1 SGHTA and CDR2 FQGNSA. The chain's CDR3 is CASSLGQGFGNTIYF. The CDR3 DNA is TGTGCCAGCAGCTTAGGACAGGGGTTTGGAAACACCATATATTTT.

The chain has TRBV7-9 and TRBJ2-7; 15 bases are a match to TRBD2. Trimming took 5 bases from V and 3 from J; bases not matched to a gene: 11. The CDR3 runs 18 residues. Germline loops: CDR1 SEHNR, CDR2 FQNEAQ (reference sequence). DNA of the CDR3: TGTGCCAGCAGCACCCCGGGACTAGCGGGGGGACCTGGCTACGAGCAGTACTTC. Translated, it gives CASSTPGLAGGPGYEQYF. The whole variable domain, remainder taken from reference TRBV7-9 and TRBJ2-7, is DTGVSQNPRHKITKRGQNVTFRCDPISEHNRLYWYRQTLGQGPEFLTYFQNEAQLEKSRLLSDRFSAERPKGSFSTLEIQRTEQGDSAMYLCASSTPGLAGGPGYEQYFGPGTRLTVT.

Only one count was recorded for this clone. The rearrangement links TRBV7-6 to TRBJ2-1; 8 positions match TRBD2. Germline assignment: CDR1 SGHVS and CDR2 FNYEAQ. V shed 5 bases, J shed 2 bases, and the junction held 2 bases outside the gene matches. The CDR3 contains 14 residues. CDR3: CASSRGGTYNEQFF. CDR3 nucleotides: TGTGCCAGCAGCCGGGGGGGGACCTACAATGAGCAGTTCTTC.

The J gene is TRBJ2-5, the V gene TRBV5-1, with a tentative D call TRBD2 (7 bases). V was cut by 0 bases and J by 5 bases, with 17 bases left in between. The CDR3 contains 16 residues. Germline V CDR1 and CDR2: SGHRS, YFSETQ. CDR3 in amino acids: CASSLGPAGAGETQYF. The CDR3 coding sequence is TGCGCCAGCAGCTTGGGCCCGGCGGGGGCGGGGGAGACCCAGTACTTC.

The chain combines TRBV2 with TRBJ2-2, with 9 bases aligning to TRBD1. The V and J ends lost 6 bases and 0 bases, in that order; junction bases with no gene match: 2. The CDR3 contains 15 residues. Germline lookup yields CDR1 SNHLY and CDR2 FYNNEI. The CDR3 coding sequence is TGTGCCAGCAGCGGACAGGGGCCGAACACCGGGGAGCTGTTTTTT. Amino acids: CASSGQGPNTGELFF.

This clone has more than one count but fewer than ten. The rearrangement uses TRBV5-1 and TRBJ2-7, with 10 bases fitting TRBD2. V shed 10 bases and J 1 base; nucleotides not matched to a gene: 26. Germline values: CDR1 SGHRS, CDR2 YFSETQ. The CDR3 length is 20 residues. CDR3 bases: TGCGCCCGAAAAGCCCAAGGGACACCCCCCACTAGCGGGAAATCCTACGAGCAGTACTTC. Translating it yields CARKAQGTPPTSGKSYEQYF.

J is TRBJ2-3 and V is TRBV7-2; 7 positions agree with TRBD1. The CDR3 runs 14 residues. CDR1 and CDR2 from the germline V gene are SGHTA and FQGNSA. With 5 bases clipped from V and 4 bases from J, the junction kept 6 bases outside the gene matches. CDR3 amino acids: CASSRGRPSDTQYF. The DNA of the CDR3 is TGTGCCAGCAGCAGGGGGCGCCCGTCAGATACGCAGTATTTT.

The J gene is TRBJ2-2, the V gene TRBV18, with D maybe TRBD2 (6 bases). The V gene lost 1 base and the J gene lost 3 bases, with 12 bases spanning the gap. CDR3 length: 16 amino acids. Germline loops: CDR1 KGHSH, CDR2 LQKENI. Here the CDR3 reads CASSPLFGEDTGELFF. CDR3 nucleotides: TGTGCCAGCTCACCACTTTTCGGGGAGGACACCGGGGAGCTGTTTTTT.

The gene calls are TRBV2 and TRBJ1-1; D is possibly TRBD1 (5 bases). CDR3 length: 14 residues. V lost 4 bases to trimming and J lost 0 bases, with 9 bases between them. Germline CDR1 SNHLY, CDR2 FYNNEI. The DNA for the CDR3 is TGTGCCAGCAGTGGACAGACACTGAACACTGAAGCTTTCTTT. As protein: CASSGQTLNTEAFF. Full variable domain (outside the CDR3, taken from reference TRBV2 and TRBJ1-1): EPEVTQTPSHQVTQMGQEVILRCVPISNHLYFYWYRQILGQKVEFLVSFYNNEISEKSEIFDDQFSVERPDGSNFTLKIRSTKLEDSAMYFCASSGQTLNTEAFFGQGTRLTVV.